What follows are 8 T cell receptor beta chains derived from one specimen sequenced in a study of T cells in Graves' hyperthyroidism and ophthalmopathy. It was RNA transcripts that yielded the amplified TCR beta CDR3 regions. The HTBI set primed first-round TCR CDR3 RT-PCR. Each CDR3 protein is one row after TCRdb ran MiXCR on the multiplex PCR reads. Among about 560,000 distinct CDR3 sequences listed, 15% to 19% were seen once. Source material: blood. Every receptor here comes from a woman aged 25-40 years with Graves' hyperthyroidism.

This clonotype was picked up a small number of times. CDR3 residues: CASSPRPGLPPTGELFF. In nucleotides, the CDR3 is TGTGCCAGCAGTCCCCGGCCGGGACTACCACCCACCGGGGAGCTGTTTTTT. V is TRBV27 and J is TRBJ2-2; 7 nucleotides line up with TRBD2. Germline V gene sequence: CDR1 MNHEY, CDR2 SMNVEV (reference sequence). The CDR3 totals 17 residues. The J segment lost 4 bases and the V segment lost 5 bases, leaving 13 bases of the junction unmatched.

The genes are TRBV5-6 and TRBJ1-4; D unclear. The CDR3 extends over 15 amino acids. Trimming removed 1 base at V and 8 bases at J, with 15 bases between. Germline lookup yields CDR1 SGHDT and CDR2 YYEEEE. CDR3 sequence (DNA): TGTGCCAGCAGCTTGATCCGGCAGGTCGGCGAAAAACTGTTTTTT. This sequence encodes CASSLIRQVGEKLFF. Full variable domain (remainder filled in from reference TRBV5-6 and TRBJ1-4): DAGVTQSPTHLIKTRGQQVTLRCSPKSGHDTVSWYQQALGQGPQFIFQYYEEEERQRGNFPDRFSGHQFPNYSSELNVNALLLGDSALYLCASSLIRQVGEKLFFGSGTQLSVL.

The chain uses TRBV7-3 and TRBJ2-7; 13 positions agree with TRBD2. The length of the CDR3 is 14 residues. In germline, CDR1 is SGHTA, CDR2 FQGTGA. Trimming took 7 bases from V and 5 from J; bases not matched to a gene: 5. The CDR3, as DNA: TGTGCCAGCACGAGCGGACTAGCGGGAGACGAGCAGTACTTC. Its protein product is CASTSGLAGDEQYF.

This sequence joins TRBV18 and TRBJ2-6; no definite D call. The CDR3 runs 16 residues. The ends were cut back, 0 bases at V and 1 base at J, with 7 bases in the middle. CDR1 and CDR2 (germline): KGHSH, LQKENI. CDR3 amino acids: CASSPPRVSGANVLTF. Written as DNA, the CDR3 is TGTGCCAGCTCACCACCACGGGTATCTGGGGCCAACGTCCTGACTTTC.

Many counts were recorded for this clonotype. The DNA for the CDR3 is TGCGCCAGCAGCATCAGACCCGCATACGAGCAGTACTTC. It translates to CASSIRPAYEQYF. The chain couples TRBV4-3 to TRBJ2-7; D gene ambiguous. With 5 bases removed from V and 4 bases from J, the gap between germline ends came to 12 bases. CDR1 is LGHNA and CDR2 is YSLEER in the germline V gene. The CDR3 sequence is 13 residues long.

This chain connects TRBV28 to TRBJ1-4, with unresolved D. Trimming shortened V by 6 bases and J by 4 bases, and 12 bases separated the two germline ends. The CDR3 runs to 14 residues. The V gene's germline CDR1 is MDHEN and CDR2 SYDVKM. CDR3 protein: CASRSVTLNEKLFF. The DNA for the CDR3 is TGTGCCAGCAGGTCCGTGACCCTTAATGAAAAACTGTTTTTT.

With respect to this clonotype: A much more abundant neighbour one base away suggests this may be a read error. The chain has TRBV18 and TRBJ1-1, with D possibly matching TRBD1 (5 bases). The CDR3 contains 16 residues. Germline CDR1 KGHSH, CDR2 LQKENI. CDR3 bases: TGTCCCAGCTCACCCAGAGAGTTGCGGGGGACCACTGAAGCTTTCTTT. It is translated as CPSSPRELRGTTEAFF. Filled out from reference TRBV18 and TRBJ1-1, the complete variable domain reads NAGVMQNPRHLVRRRGQEARLRCSPMKGHSHVYWYRQLPEEGLKFMVYLQKENIIDESGMPKERFSAEFPKEGPSILRIQQVVRGDSAAYFCPSSPRELRGTTEAFFGQGTRLTVV.

This clonotype has more than one count but fewer than ten. The chain joins TRBV29-1 to TRBJ1-1; D is perhaps TRBD1 (6 bases). The germline V gene has CDR1 SQVTM and CDR2 ANQGSEA. This CDR3 is 12 amino acids long. Trimming left V 8 bases short and J 5 bases short, with 15 bases between. The CDR3 DNA reads TGCAGCATAGAGGGGGTGGGAACTGAAGCTTTCTTT. Its translation: CSIEGVGTEAFF.